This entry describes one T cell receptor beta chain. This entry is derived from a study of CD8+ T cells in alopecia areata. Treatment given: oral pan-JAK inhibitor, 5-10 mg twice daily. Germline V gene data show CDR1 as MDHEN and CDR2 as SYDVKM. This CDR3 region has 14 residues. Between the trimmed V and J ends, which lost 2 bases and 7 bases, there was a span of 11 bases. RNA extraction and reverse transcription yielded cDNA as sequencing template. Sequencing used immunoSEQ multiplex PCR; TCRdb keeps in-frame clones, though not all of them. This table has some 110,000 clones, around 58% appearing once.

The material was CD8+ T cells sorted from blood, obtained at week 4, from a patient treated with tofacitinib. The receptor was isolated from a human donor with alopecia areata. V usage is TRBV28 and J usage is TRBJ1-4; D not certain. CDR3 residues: CASSLEGEVEKLFF. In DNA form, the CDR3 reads TGTGCCAGCAGTTTAGAGGGCGAGGTTGAAAAACTGTTTTTT. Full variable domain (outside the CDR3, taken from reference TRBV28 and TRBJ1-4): DVKVTQSSRYLVKRTGEKVFLECVQDMDHENMFWYRQDPGLGLRLIYFSYDVKMKEKGDIPEGYSVSREKKERFSLILESASTNQTSMYLCASSLEGEVEKLFFGSGTQLSVL.